This T cell receptor (beta chain) was sequenced in a study of PD-L1 blockade in urothelial cancer. Study in general: Blood was evaluated 3 weeks (second dose) and 6 weeks after therapy began.

Germline CDR1 reads SGHTS; CDR2 reads YDEGEE. The V and J ends lost 4 bases and 3 bases, in that order; junction bases with no gene match: 7. The CDR3 length is 15 residues. As to time point: pretreatment peripheral blood. Using immunoSEQ multiplex PCR, the repertoire was profiled, and TCRdb retains in-frame clones only, with some absent. The data show around 70,000 clones, 84% seen once. The TCR was taken from a woman in her seventies with urothelial cancer. The genes are TRBV5-8 and TRBJ1-2; 9 positions agree with TRBD1. This specimen consisted of PBMCs, obtained around atezolizumab (anti-PD-L1) treatment. CDR3 region: CASSMDRGRDYGYTF. The DNA of the CDR3 is TGTGCCAGCAGCATGGACAGGGGAAGGGACTATGGCTACACCTTC.